This TCR beta chain was profiled in a study of response to subunit inactivated influenza vaccine. This clonotype has only a few counts. Its antigen is currently unknown. Trimming removed 0 bases at V and 3 bases at J, with 9 bases between. Germline V gene sequence: CDR1 KGHDR, CDR2 SFDVKD. The CDR3 runs 15 residues. Overall study findings and caveats: After each seasonal influenza vaccination, few new T cells are recruited, the authors suggested.

In TCRdb, the RT-PCR reads were re-called with MiXCR into one record per CDR3 protein. This table has 800,000 to 1,000,000 distinct CDR3 sequences, 21% appearing once. The receptor was isolated from a man aged 45 to 65 who received an inactivated influenza vaccine. The rearrangement joins TRBV24-1 to TRBJ2-3; D not resolved. The specimen comprised PBMCs from blood, sampled 5 days after vaccination. In DNA, the CDR3 is TGTGCCACCAGTGATTTGCGGTTAAAGACAGATACGCAGTATTTT. Translated: CATSDLRLKTDTQYF.